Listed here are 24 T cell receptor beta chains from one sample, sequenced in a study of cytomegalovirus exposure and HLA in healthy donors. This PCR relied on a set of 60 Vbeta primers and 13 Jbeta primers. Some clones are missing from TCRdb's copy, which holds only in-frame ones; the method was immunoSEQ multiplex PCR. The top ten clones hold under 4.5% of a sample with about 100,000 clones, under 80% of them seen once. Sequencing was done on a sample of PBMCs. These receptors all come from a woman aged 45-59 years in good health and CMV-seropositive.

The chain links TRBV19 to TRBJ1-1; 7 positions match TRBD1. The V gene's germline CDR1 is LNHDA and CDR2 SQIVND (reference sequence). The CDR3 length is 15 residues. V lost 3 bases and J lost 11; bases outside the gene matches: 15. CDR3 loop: CASSIPIGRGDGAFF. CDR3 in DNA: TGTGCCAGTAGTATCCCCATAGGCAGGGGGGATGGGGCTTTCTTT.

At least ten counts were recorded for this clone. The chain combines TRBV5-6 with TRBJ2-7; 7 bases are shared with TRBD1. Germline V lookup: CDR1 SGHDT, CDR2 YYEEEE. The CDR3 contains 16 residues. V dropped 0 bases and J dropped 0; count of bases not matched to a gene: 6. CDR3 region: CASSLGLGQRSYEQYF. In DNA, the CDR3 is TGTGCCAGCAGCTTGGGGCTGGGACAGCGCTCCTACGAGCAGTACTTC. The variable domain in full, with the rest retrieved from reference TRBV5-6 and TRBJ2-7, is DAGVTQSPTHLIKTRGQQVTLRCSPKSGHDTVSWYQQALGQGPQFIFQYYEEEERQRGNFPDRFSGHQFPNYSSELNVNALLLGDSALYLCASSLGLGQRSYEQYFGPGTRLTVT.

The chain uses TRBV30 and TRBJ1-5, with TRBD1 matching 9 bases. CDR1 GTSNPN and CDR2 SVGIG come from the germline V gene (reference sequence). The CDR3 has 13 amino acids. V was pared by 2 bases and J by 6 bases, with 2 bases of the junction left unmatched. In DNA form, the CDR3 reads TGTGCCTGGAGTACAGGGGGCCCTCAGCCCCAGCATTTT. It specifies CAWSTGGPQPQHF.

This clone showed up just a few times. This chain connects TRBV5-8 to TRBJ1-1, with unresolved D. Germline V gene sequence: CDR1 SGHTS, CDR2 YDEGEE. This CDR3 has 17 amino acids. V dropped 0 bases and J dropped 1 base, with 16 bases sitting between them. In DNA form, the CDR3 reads TGTGCCAGCAGCTTGGGAAGGATAACTATCGGGAACACTGAAGCTTTCTTT. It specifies CASSLGRITIGNTEAFF.

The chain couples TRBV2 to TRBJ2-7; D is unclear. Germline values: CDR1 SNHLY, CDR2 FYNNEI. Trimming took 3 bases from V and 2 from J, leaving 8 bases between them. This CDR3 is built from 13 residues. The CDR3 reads CASSDTVTYEQYF. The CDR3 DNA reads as TGTGCCAGCAGTGACACGGTTACCTACGAGCAGTACTTC.

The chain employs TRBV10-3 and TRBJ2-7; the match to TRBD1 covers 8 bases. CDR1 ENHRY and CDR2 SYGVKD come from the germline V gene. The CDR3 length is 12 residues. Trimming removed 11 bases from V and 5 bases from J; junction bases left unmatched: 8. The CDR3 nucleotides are TGTGCCGCCGGGACAGGAGGAAACGAGCAGTACTTC. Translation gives CAAGTGGNEQYF.

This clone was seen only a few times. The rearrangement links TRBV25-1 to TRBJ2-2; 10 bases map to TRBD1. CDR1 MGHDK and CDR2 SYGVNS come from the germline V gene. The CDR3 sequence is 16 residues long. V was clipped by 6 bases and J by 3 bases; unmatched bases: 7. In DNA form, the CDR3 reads TGTGCCAGCAGCGCCAGACAGGGGGCGGACACCGGGGAGCTGTTTTTT. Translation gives CASSARQGADTGELFF.

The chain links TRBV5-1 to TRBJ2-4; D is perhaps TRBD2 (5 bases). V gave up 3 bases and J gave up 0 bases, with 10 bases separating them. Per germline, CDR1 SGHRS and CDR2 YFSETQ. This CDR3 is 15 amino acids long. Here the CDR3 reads CASSYGELAKNIQYF. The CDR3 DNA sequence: TGCGCCAGCAGCTACGGGGAGCTAGCCAAAAACATTCAGTACTTC.

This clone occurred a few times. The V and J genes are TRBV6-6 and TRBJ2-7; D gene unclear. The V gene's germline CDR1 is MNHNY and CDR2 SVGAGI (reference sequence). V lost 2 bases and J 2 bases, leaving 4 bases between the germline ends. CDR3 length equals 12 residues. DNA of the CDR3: TGTGCCAGCAGTTACGACACCTACGAGCAGTACTTC. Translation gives CASSYDTYEQYF.

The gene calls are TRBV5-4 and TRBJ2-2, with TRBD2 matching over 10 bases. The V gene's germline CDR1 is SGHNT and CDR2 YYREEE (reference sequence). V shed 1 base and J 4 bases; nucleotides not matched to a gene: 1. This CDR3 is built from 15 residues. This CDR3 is CASSLSGGATGELFF. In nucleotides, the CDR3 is TGTGCCAGCAGCTTGAGCGGGGGGGCCACCGGGGAGCTGTTTTTT.

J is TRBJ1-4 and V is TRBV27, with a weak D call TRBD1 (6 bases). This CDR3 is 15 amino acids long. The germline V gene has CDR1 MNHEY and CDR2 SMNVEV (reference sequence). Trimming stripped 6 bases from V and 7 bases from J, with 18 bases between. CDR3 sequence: CASSWRGGRGEKLFF. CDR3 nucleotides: TGTGCCAGCAGCTGGCGGGGGGGCCGGGGTGAAAAACTGTTTTTT.

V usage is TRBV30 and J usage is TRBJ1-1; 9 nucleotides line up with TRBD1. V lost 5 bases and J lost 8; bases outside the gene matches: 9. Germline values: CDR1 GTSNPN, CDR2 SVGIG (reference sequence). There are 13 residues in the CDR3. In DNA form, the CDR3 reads TGTGCCTGGGGTCGGGACAGGGAGGTGGAAGCTTTCTTT. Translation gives CAWGRDREVEAFF. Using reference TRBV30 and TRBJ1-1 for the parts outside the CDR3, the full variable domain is SQTIHQWPATLVQPVGSPLSLECTVEGTSNPNLYWYRQAAGRGLQLLFYSVGIGQISSEVPQNLSASRPQDRQFILSSKKLLLSDSGFYLCAWGRDREVEAFFGQGTRLTVV.

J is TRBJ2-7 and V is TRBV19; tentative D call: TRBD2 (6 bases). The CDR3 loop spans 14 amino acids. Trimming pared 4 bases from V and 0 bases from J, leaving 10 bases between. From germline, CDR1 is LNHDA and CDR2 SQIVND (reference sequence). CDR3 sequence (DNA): TGTGCCAGTAGTAGGGGGGTCGGCTCCTACGAGCAGTACTTC. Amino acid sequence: CASSRGVGSYEQYF.

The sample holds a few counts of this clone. DNA for the CDR3: TGCGCCAGCAGGGGGACACAGCGGTTCCCTCTTGGGGAGCTGTTTTTT. It codes for CASRGTQRFPLGELFF. The chain is built from TRBV4-1 and TRBJ2-2; the D gene is possibly TRBD1 (6 bases). Germline V CDR1 and CDR2: MGHRA, YSYEKL. Trimming stripped 6 bases from V and 8 bases from J, with 22 bases between. This CDR3 contains 16 residues.

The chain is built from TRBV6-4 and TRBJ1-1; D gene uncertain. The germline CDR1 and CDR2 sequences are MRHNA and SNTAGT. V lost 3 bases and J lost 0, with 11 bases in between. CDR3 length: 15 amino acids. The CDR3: CASSEPPGMNTEAFF. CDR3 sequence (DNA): TGTGCCAGCAGTGAGCCGCCGGGTATGAACACTGAAGCTTTCTTT.

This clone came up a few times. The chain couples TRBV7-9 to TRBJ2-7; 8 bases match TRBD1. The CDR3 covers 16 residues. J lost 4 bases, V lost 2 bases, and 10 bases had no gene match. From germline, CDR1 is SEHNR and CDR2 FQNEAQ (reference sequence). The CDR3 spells CASSLNRGQVFYEQYF. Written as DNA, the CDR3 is TGTGCCAGCAGCTTAAATAGGGGACAGGTGTTTTACGAGCAGTACTTC.

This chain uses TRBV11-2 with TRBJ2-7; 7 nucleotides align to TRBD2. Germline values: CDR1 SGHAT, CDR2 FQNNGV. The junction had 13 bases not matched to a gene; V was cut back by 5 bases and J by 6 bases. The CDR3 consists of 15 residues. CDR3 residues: CASSPHHQGGSEQYF. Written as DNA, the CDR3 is TGTGCCAGCAGCCCGCATCACCAGGGAGGGAGCGAGCAGTACTTC. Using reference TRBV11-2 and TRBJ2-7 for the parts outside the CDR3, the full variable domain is EAGVAQSPRYKIIEKRQSVAFWCNPISGHATLYWYQQILGQGPKLLIQFQNNGVVDDSQLPKDRFSAERLKGVDSTLKIQPAKLEDSAVYLCASSPHHQGGSEQYFGPGTRLTVT.

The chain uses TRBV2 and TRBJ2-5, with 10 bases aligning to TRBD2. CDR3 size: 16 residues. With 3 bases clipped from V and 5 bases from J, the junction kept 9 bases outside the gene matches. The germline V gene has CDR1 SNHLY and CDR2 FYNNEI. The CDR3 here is CASSEQTSGTRETQYF. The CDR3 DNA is TGTGCCAGCAGTGAGCAAACTAGCGGGACTCGGGAGACCCAGTACTTC.

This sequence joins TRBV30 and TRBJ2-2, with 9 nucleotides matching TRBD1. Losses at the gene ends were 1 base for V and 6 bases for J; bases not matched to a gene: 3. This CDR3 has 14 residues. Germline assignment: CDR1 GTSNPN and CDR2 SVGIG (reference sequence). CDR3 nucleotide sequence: TGTGCCTGGAGTGACAGGGGGCGCTCCGGGGAGCTGTTTTTT. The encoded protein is CAWSDRGRSGELFF. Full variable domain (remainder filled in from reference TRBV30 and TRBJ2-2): SQTIHQWPATLVQPVGSPLSLECTVEGTSNPNLYWYRQAAGRGLQLLFYSVGIGQISSEVPQNLSASRPQDRQFILSSKKLLLSDSGFYLCAWSDRGRSGELFFGEGSRLTVL.

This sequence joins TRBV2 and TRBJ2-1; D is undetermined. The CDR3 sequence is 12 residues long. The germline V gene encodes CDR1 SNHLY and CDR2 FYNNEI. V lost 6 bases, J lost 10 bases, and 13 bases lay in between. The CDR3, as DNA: TGTGCCAGCAGGATCACTCTAGAAGAGCAGTTCTTC. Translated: CASRITLEEQFF.

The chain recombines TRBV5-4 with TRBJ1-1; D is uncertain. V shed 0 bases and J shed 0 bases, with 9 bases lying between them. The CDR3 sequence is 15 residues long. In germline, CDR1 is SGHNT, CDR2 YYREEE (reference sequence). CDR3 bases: TGTGCCAGCAGCTTGGGGGAGAGGTTGAACACTGAAGCTTTCTTT. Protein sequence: CASSLGERLNTEAFF. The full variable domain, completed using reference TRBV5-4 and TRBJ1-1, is ETGVTQSPTHLIKTRGQQVTLRCSSQSGHNTVSWYQQALGQGPQFIFQYYREEENGRGNFPPRFSGLQFPNYSSELNVNALELDDSALYLCASSLGERLNTEAFFGQGTRLTVV.

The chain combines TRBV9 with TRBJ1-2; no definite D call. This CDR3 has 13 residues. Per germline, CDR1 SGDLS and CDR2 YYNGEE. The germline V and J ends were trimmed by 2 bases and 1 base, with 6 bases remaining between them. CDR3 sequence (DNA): TGTGCCAGCAGCGTTACAAGTAACTATGGCTACACCTTC. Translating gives CASSVTSNYGYTF.

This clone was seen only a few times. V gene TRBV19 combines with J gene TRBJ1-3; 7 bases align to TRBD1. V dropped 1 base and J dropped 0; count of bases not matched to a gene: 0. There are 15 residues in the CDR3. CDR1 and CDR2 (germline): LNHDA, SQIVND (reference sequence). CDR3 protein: CASSIGDSSGNTIYF. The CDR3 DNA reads TGTGCCAGTAGTATAGGGGACAGCTCTGGAAACACCATATATTTT.

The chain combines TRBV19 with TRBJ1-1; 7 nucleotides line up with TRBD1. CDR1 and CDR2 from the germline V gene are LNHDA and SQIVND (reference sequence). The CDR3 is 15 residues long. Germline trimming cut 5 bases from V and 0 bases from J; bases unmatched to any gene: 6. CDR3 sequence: CASSAPGGMNTEAFF. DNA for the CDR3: TGTGCCAGTAGTGCTCCAGGGGGGATGAACACTGAAGCTTTCTTT.